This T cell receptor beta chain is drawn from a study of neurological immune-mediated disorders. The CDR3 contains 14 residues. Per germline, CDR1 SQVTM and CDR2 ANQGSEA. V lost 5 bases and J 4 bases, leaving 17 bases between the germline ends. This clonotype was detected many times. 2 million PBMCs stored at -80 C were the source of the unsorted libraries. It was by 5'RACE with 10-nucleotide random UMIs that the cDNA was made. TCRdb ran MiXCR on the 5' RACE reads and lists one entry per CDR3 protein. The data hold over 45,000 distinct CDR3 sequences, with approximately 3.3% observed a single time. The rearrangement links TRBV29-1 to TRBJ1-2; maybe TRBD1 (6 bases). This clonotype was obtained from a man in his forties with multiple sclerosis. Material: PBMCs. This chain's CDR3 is CSVKLRTETYGYTF. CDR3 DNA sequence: TGCAGCGTTAAACTCCGGACAGAGACCTATGGCTACACCTTC.